The rows below give T cell receptor beta chains drawn from one sample of a study of T cells in Graves' hyperthyroidism and ophthalmopathy. TCRdb fed the multiplex PCR reads into MiXCR, producing one record per CDR3 protein. Among 350,000 to 400,000 distinct CDR3 sequences, over 15% were seen once, and the ten largest hold 3.7%. The sample was blood. All receptors derive from a woman aged 18 to 35 with Graves' hyperthyroidism. The CDR3 runs from the conserved cysteine through the conserved F or W. The D gene is left open where the match is weak. Clone size, where shown, is once, few, many, or a class for clones that have expanded.

J gene	D gene	V gene	clone size	CDR3 protein	CDR3 DNA
TRBJ2-7	TRBD2	TRBV10-3	many	CAISPTGLAGGYEQYF	TGTGCCATCAGTCCGACGGGACTAGCGGGGGGCTACGAGCAATACTTC
TRBJ2-7	-	TRBV19	many	CASSPSGQRGEQYF	TGTGCCAGTAGTCCTTCGGGACAAAGAGGGGAGCAGTACTTC
TRBJ2-5	TRBD2	TRBV5-1	many	CASSFSSGGGETQYF	TGCGCCAGCAGCTTCAGCAGCGGGGGGGGAGAGACCCAGTACTTC
TRBJ2-2	TRBD1	TRBV12-5	-	CASGLVLGLQGDRNTGELFF	TGTGCTAGTGGTTTGGTCCTGGGGTTACAGGGGGATAGGAACACCGGGGAGCTGTTTTTT
TRBJ2-2	-	TRBV14	few	CASSQGSPGELFF	TGTGCCAGCAGCCAAGGATCCCCCGGGGAGCTGTTTTTT
TRBJ1-1	-	TRBV7-3	-	CASSSEIFGEAFF	TGTGCCAGCAGTTCCGAGATCTTCGGGGAAGCTTTCTTT
TRBJ1-5	-	TRBV20-1	-	CSASQGTLSYQPQHF	TGCAGTGCGAGTCAAGGGACACTTAGCTATCAGCCTCAGCATTTT
TRBJ1-5	-	TRBV20-1	many	CSARVQGRQPQHF	TGCAGTGCTAGGGTACAGGGTCGTCAGCCCCAGCATTTT
TRBJ1-3	-	TRBV13	many	CASSSRVMGFAGNTIYF	TGTGCCAGCAGCTCCCGAGTAATGGGGTTTGCTGGAAACACCATATATTTT
TRBJ2-7	-	TRBV3-1	few	CASSQGFNEQYF	TGTGCCAGCAGCCAGGGTTTCAACGAGCAGTACTTC
TRBJ1-5	-	TRBV29-1	many	CSVEERGQPQHF	TGCAGCGTTGAAGAGAGGGGTCAGCCCCAGCATTTT
TRBJ1-1	-	TRBV14	many	CASSPTTPNTEAFF	TGTGCCAGCAGCCCCACCACCCCGAACACTGAAGCTTTCTTT
TRBJ1-1	-	TRBV29-1	many	CSVRAKLNTEAFF	TGCAGCGTCAGGGCCAAATTGAACACTGAAGCTTTCTTT
TRBJ1-5	TRBD1	TRBV18	many	CASSPLGQGGNQPQHF	TGTGCCAGCTCACCACTCGGGCAGGGGGGCAATCAGCCCCAGCATTTT
TRBJ2-5	-	TRBV11-3	many	CASSLRRGLETQYF	TGTGCCAGCAGCTTAAGGCGGGGGCTAGAGACCCAGTACTTC
TRBJ1-6	-	TRBV30	many	CAWSPGNDSPLHF	TGTGCCTGGAGTCCAGGGAACGATTCACCCCTCCACTTT
TRBJ1-5	-	TRBV20-1	many	CSAPGQYNQPQHF	TGCAGTGCTCCCGGACAGTACAATCAGCCCCAGCATTTT
TRBJ1-6	-	TRBV6-5	-	CASSYSEGNSPLHF	TGTGCCAGCAGTTACTCGGAGGGGAATTCACCCCTCCACTTT
TRBJ2-2	-	TRBV24-1	medium-sized	CATSDLSHTGELFF	TGTGCCACCAGTGATTTGTCCCACACCGGGGAGCTGTTTTTT
TRBJ2-2	-	TRBV12-3/TRBV12-4	-	CASSLGTSGELFF	TGTGCCAGCAGTTTAGGCACGTCTGGGGAGCTGTTTTTT
TRBJ1-3	-	TRBV24-1	many	CATSDHRGSSGNTIYF	TGTGCCACCAGTGACCACCGCGGGAGCTCTGGAAACACCATATATTTT
TRBJ1-5	-	TRBV20-1	many	CSARGRGLSNQPQHF	TGCAGTGCTAGAGGAAGGGGACTTAGCAATCAGCCCCAGCATTTT
TRBJ1-2	-	TRBV6-2/TRBV6-3	many	CASTDDGGYGYTF	TGTGCCAGCACCGACGACGGCGGGTATGGCTACACCTTC
TRBJ1-1	-	TRBV3-1	many	CASSRRGMNTEAFF	TGTGCCAGCAGCCGTAGGGGAATGAACACTGAAGCTTTCTTT
TRBJ1-3	-	TRBV6-5	-	CASSYGASSGNTIYF	TGTGCCAGCAGTTACGGAGCGAGCTCTGGAAACACCATATATTTT
TRBJ2-2	TRBD2	TRBV29-1	many	CSVRMGAGDTGELFF	TGCAGCGTTCGAATGGGAGCGGGGGACACCGGGGAGCTGTTTTTT
TRBJ1-5	-	TRBV6-5	many	CASSYSGGSQPQHF	TGTGCCAGCAGTTACTCGGGAGGCAGTCAGCCCCAGCATTTT
TRBJ1-2	-	TRBV24-1	many	CATSEGTNYGYTF	TGTGCCACCAGTGAGGGGACTAACTATGGCTACACCTTC
TRBJ2-7	-	TRBV7-9	many	CAILEGEQQYF	TGTGCCATCCTAGAGGGGGAGCAGCAGTACTTC
TRBJ2-5	TRBD2	TRBV29-1	few	CSVGPGTSEETQYF	TGCAGCGTTGGCCCCGGGACTAGCGAAGAGACCCAGTACTTC
TRBJ1-3	-	TRBV7-9	few	CASSLAAAGTTIYF	TGTGCCAGCAGCTTAGCGGCGGCTGGAACCACCATATATTTT
TRBJ1-5	TRBD1	TRBV12-3/TRBV12-4	many	CASRLKPGQGRRAQHF	TGTGCCAGCAGGCTTAAGCCGGGACAGGGCCGGCGGGCCCAGCATTTT
TRBJ2-3	-	TRBV7-3	once	CASSLTYTDTQYF	TGTGCCAGCAGCTTAACCTATACAGATACGCAGTATTTT
TRBJ2-7	TRBD1	TRBV5-1	many	CASSIAPGTGSYEQYF	TGCGCCAGCAGCATAGCCCCCGGGACAGGCTCCTACGAGCAGTACTTC
TRBJ2-7	-	TRBV5-1	many	CASRRGTQFEQYF	TGCGCCAGTCGAAGGGGGACCCAGTTCGAGCAGTACTTC
TRBJ2-7	TRBD2	TRBV20-1	many	CSAREARGASYEQYF	TGCAGTGCTAGAGAGGCGCGGGGGGCTTCCTACGAGCAGTACTTC
TRBJ1-5	-	TRBV7-2	many	CASSLGGGGRPQHF	TGTGCCAGCAGCTTAGGGGGGGGCGGGCGGCCCCAGCATTTT
TRBJ1-5	TRBD1	TRBV15	many	CATSRARDRPNQPQHF	TGTGCCACCAGCAGAGCTCGGGACAGACCTAATCAGCCCCAGCATTTT